One TCR beta chain is described in this entry. The CDR3 loop spans 15 amino acids. From germline, CDR1 is ENHRY and CDR2 SYGVKD. V lost 4 bases, J lost 5 bases, and 15 bases lay in between. In the original analysis: Amplification from reference gene primers served as the basis for estimated nucleated cell counts. The method was immunoSEQ multiplex PCR; TCRdb's version includes in-frame clones alone and lacks a portion of them. The V and J calls and the clone size are those of that table, but D and trimming were determined from the DNA. Of about 260,000 clones in the sample, roughly 87% were seen once. The record originates from a study of blood T cell repertoires in COVID-19.

The V and J genes are TRBV10-3 and TRBJ2-1; maybe TRBD2 (6 bases). This receptor was taken from a human donor in a cohort sampled during active COVID-19. The sample was peripheral blood. The chain's CDR3 is CAISGEADTNNEQFF. DNA of the CDR3: TGTGCCATCAGTGGGGAGGCAGATACAAACAATGAGCAGTTCTTC.